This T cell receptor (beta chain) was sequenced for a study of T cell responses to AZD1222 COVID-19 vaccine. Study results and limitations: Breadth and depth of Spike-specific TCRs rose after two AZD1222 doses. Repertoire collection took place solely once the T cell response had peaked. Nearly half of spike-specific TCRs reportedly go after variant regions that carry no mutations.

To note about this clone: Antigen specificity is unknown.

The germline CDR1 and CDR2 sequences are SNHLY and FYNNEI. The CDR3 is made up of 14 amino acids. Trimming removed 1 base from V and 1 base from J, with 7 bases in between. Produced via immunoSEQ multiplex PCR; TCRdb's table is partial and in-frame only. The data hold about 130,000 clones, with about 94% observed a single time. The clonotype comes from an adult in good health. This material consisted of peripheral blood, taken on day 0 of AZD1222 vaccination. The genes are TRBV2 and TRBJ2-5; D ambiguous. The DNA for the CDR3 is TGTGCCAGCAGTGAAGTCGGACGCCAAGAGACCCAGTACTTC. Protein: CASSEVGRQETQYF.